The entry below gives a single TCR beta chain sequence along with its context. Its antigen remains unidentified. Base quality data are lacking; no much larger clone is found one base away. The record originates from a study of CD8+ T cells in alopecia areata (dated by TCRdb to the late 2010s). General notes on the study: The treated patients, all with moderate-to-severe alopecia areata, were enrolled in an open-label pilot trial of oral tofacitinib given at 5 to 10 mg twice daily. To study T cell clonal expansion in alopecia areata, the researchers applied high-throughput TCRbeta sequencing to both the C3H/HeJ mouse model and human patients. In humans, TCRbeta sequencing was performed on scalp tissue and on sorted CD4+ and CD8+ peripheral blood T cells from healthy controls and from patients with patchy or totalis/universalis alopecia areata. Biopsies were taken from tofacitinib-treated patients at baseline and again at 4 and 24 weeks into treatment, and several of those patients also had a later scalp biopsy. Scalp clonality was compared among normal scalp (n=4), patchy alopecia areata scalp (n=8), and alopecia totalis/universalis scalp (n=8). Tofacitinib was administered for 6 to 18 months, and 6 months of follow-up off drug were then conducted to assess delayed response and recurrence. Amplification of TCRbeta CDR3 regions was done by immunoSEQ multiplex PCR using 35 Vbeta forward primers and 13 Jbeta reverse primers. RNA was obtained with the PAXgene miRNA kit for fixed scalp, the miRNeasy kit for PBMCs, and the RNeasy kit for mouse skin.

Results and caveats for the whole study, not just this receptor: Unlike mouse skin, where gammadelta T cells dominate, normal human skin contains resident alphabeta T cells that get sequenced too, which complicates analysis of the scalp TCR repertoire. Higher clonality and more expanded CD8+ clones were observed in lesional scalp than in normal scalp, particularly in alopecia totalis/universalis, a finding suggestive of antigenic drive. Shared TCR sequences between patients were less evident than in mice, which may be partly attributable to HLA diversity in the patient population.

The meaning of the sample's time point label: baseline before oral tofacitinib. Peripheral blood and lesional scalp punch biopsies were obtained from patients with alopecia areata. After PBMCs were isolated by density centrifugation and stained for CD3, CD4 and CD8, a FACSAria was used to sort CD4+ and CD8+ T cells. Libraries were prepared through the immunoSEQ multiplex PCR assay. To provide template for TCR sequencing, every sample had RNA extracted and reverse transcribed into cDNA. SuperScript III was used for first-strand cDNA synthesis, primed with a 2:1 mix of oligo-dT and random hexamers. A synthetic immune receptor repertoire was used to gauge amplification bias, and whatever bias remained was removed computationally. The authors processed their data as follows. Raw reads were preprocessed to remove errors, and CDR3 was defined by IMGT conventions from the conserved cysteine to phenylalanine. Clonality was computed by normalizing Shannon entropy by log2 of the number of productive unique TCRs and subtracting the result from 1. Scalp TCRbeta sequences were cross-referenced with sorted blood CD4 and CD8 repertoires so that the CD4 or CD8 identity of scalp clones could be inferred. This is the immuneACCESS table as TCRdb keeps it, with only in-frame sequences that have V and J called. A part of the clones is gone; compared with another copy, unresolved V genes explain less than half, and the rest is unexplained. The V and J calls and clone size come from that table; D and trimming were worked out from the DNA. Recorded for this sample are roughly 130,000 clones; about 57% of them occurred a single time. The ten most abundant clones make up 4.5% to 5.5% of the sample.

The CDR3, from cysteine to phenylalanine, totals 14 residues. The only DNA kept is the CDR3, 42 bases in frame from the first base. From a lookup of the germline V gene, CDR1 and CDR2 are MGHRA and YSYEKL. The trim is 4 bases for V and 6 bases for J, with a gap of 10 bases between the germline ends. The chain is assembled from TRBV4-1 and TRBJ1-6, with no confident D gene call. Sample: CD4+ T cells sorted from blood, taken at week 0. The clonotype originates from a human donor with alopecia areata. The DNA sequence reads TGCGCCAGCAGCCCCCGGGTCGTTAATTCACCCCTCCACTTT. The resulting protein is CASSPRVVNSPLHF.